These 27 T cell receptor beta chains were sequenced from one sample in a study of CD8 T cells in ankylosing spondylitis. Study findings and constraints: The study identified a TCR beta motif of under 10 highly homologous variants that appeared characteristic of ankylosing spondylitis blood.

TCRdb re-derived calls from the 5' RACE reads in MiXCR, one entry per CDR3 protein. The sample contains fewer than 550,000 distinct CDR3 sequences, roughly 5% of which appear only once. Their antigen targets remain unknown. Sequenced: blood, either unsorted or a sorted T cell fraction (not recorded which). Receptors originate from a male donor with ankylosing spondylitis.

The genes are TRBV5-1 and TRBJ2-7; D ambiguous. The V gene's germline CDR1 is SGHRS and CDR2 YFSETQ. The CDR3 totals 14 residues. V was trimmed by 0 bases and J by 4 bases, leaving 11 bases between them. The CDR3 DNA reads TGCGCCAGCAGCTTGGACAGACCGGAATACGAGCAGTACTTC. Its translation is CASSLDRPEYEQYF.

The sample holds many counts of this clonotype. The chain combines TRBV11-1 with TRBJ2-1; 10 bases align to TRBD2. The CDR3 totals 19 residues. Germline V gives CDR1 SGHAT, CDR2 FQDESV (reference sequence). Losses at the gene ends were 1 base for V and 6 bases for J; bases not matched to a gene: 15. In DNA, the CDR3 is TGTGCCAGCAGCTTAGGTTCTGTGGCCGGGACTAGCGCACTCAATGAGCAGTTCTTC. As protein: CASSLGSVAGTSALNEQFF.

This clonotype has a count of ten or more. The chain combines TRBV29-1 with TRBJ1-1; the D is unclear. The CDR3 sequence is 13 residues long. The V end was cut by 7 bases, the J end by 1 base, with 13 bases between. The germline CDR1 and CDR2 sequences are SQVTM and ANQGSEA. As DNA, the CDR3 is TGCAGCGCCCCTAGTTGGAGGAACACTGAAGCTTTCTTT. It specifies CSAPSWRNTEAFF.

This clonotype was seen a few times. CDR3 amino acids: CASRTTKGGTQETQYF. The CDR3 nucleotides are TGTGCCAGCAGAACTACGAAGGGAGGGACACAAGAGACCCAGTACTTC. V is TRBV28 and J is TRBJ2-5; D is possibly TRBD2 (7 bases). V dropped 6 bases and J dropped 2 bases, with 19 bases sitting between them. Germline V gene sequence: CDR1 MDHEN, CDR2 SYDVKM. This CDR3 has 16 amino acids.

This chain connects TRBV28 to TRBJ2-7; D is possibly TRBD1 (6 bases). The V and J ends lost 5 bases and 6 bases respectively, with 17 bases between them. CDR3 length: 14 residues. Germline CDR1 MDHEN, CDR2 SYDVKM. CDR3 region: CASSQSRDMAEQYF. CDR3 in DNA: TGTGCCAGCAGTCAGTCCCGGGACATGGCCGAGCAGTACTTC.

The J gene is TRBJ1-1, the V gene TRBV4-3, with D hard to call. The CDR3 contains 13 residues. Germline V lookup: CDR1 LGHNA, CDR2 YSLEER. Trimming took off 0 bases at V and 11 bases at J, with 13 bases between the two ends. As DNA, the CDR3 is TGCGCCAGCAGCCAAGATCAAGGAGCGGGGGCTTTCTTT. It encodes CASSQDQGAGAFF.

This clonotype was counted only a few times. CDR3 sequence: CASSYRGFKYF. DNA for the CDR3: TGTGCCAGCAGTTATAGGGGATTCAAGTACTTC. This chain links TRBV6-5 with TRBJ2-7, with D possibly matching TRBD1 (5 bases). The CDR3 extends over 11 amino acids. Trimming left V 3 bases short and J 11 bases short, with 11 bases between. Germline assignment: CDR1 MNHEY and CDR2 SVGAGI.

This clonotype has just a few counts. CDR3 amino acids: CASSDWREGAYEQFF. CDR3 DNA: TGTGCCAGTAGCGACTGGCGGGAGGGAGCGTATGAGCAGTTCTTC. V is TRBV19 and J is TRBJ2-1, with 9 bases matching TRBD2. In germline, CDR1 is LNHDA, CDR2 SQIVND (reference sequence). The V segment lost 6 bases and the J segment 8 bases; nucleotides outside the gene matches: 11. This CDR3 comprises 15 residues.

This clonotype occurred many times. V is TRBV5-1 and J is TRBJ1-1; possible D gene TRBD1, 6 bases. CDR1 and CDR2 from the germline V gene are SGHRS and YFSETQ. V was trimmed by 3 bases and J by 0 bases, leaving 9 bases between them. The CDR3 is 14 residues long. The CDR3 sequence: CASSWDNLNTEAFF. In nucleotides, the CDR3 is TGCGCCAGCAGCTGGGACAATTTGAACACTGAAGCTTTCTTT.

This clonotype was observed a handful of times. The chain is built from TRBV5-1 and TRBJ2-7; 12 positions match TRBD1. After removal of 9 bases from V and 3 bases from J, the junction contained 10 bases not matched to a gene. This CDR3 spans 15 amino acids. Germline V gives CDR1 SGHRS, CDR2 YFSETQ. The CDR3 loop reads CATKPGTGGLYEQYF. The CDR3 DNA is TGCGCCACCAAGCCCGGGACAGGGGGCCTCTACGAGCAGTACTTC.

Ten or more counts support this clonotype. This chain uses TRBV6-2 or TRBV6-3 with TRBJ2-4, with D maybe TRBD1 (6 bases). Per germline, CDR1 MNHEY and CDR2 SVGEGT. Trimming took off 10 bases at V and 0 bases at J, with 16 bases between the two ends. CDR3 size: 15 residues. The CDR3 protein is CATRDTGLAKNIQYF. As DNA, the CDR3 is TGTGCCACTCGGGACACAGGACTAGCCAAAAACATTCAGTACTTC.

The chain uses TRBV5-1 and TRBJ1-4; tentative D call: TRBD1 (5 bases). The germline CDR1 and CDR2 sequences are SGHRS and YFSETQ. The V end was cut by 0 bases, the J end by 1 base, with 10 bases between. This CDR3 spans 16 amino acids. CDR3 nucleotides: TGCGCCAGCAGCTTGGATGGGGGGAGAACTAATGAAAAACTGTTTTTT. Translating gives CASSLDGGRTNEKLFF.

In this sample, this clonotype turned up many times. V is TRBV4-3 and J is TRBJ2-7, with 10 bases fitting TRBD2. The CDR3 spans 15 residues. CDR1 is LGHNA and CDR2 is YSLEER in the germline V gene. V was clipped by 1 base and J by 2 bases; unmatched bases: 2. Here the CDR3 reads CASSQGTSGPYEQYF. Written as DNA, the CDR3 is TGCGCCAGCAGCCAAGGGACTAGCGGTCCCTACGAGCAGTACTTC.

This clonotype came up many times. J is TRBJ1-1 and V is TRBV7-2, with D possibly being TRBD1 (5 bases). This CDR3 has 15 residues. V lost 0 bases and J 3 bases, leaving 11 bases between the germline ends. Germline CDR1 reads SGHTA; CDR2 reads FQGNSA. The chain's CDR3 is CASSLARGWDTEAFF. For the CDR3, the DNA is TGTGCCAGCAGCTTAGCACGGGGGTGGGACACTGAAGCTTTCTTT.

The V call is TRBV6-1, the J call TRBJ2-3; 14 bases are a match to TRBD2. Germline-derived CDR1 and CDR2 are MNHNS and SASEGT. CDR3 length: 16 residues. Trimming removed 6 bases from V and 4 bases from J; junction bases left unmatched: 6. The CDR3 nucleotides read TGTGCCAGCAGAAAGACTAGCGGGGGGGCCCCAGATACGCAGTATTTT. Protein sequence: CASRKTSGGAPDTQYF.

This clonotype was found many times. CDR3 sequence (DNA): TGTGCCACCAGCAGAGGGAGGGTATACGACGGGCAGTACTTC. Amino acids: CATSRGRVYDGQYF. The chain is built from TRBV15 and TRBJ2-7, with TRBD2 as a possible D gene (6 bases). CDR1 and CDR2 from the germline V gene are LNHNV and YYDKDF (reference sequence). The CDR3 runs 14 residues. Trimming pared 1 base from V and 9 bases from J, leaving 16 bases between.

This clonotype showed up many times. The chain uses TRBV28 and TRBJ2-7; 8 nucleotides match TRBD2. The germline V gene encodes CDR1 MDHEN and CDR2 SYDVKM. The CDR3 spans 16 residues. The J segment lost 5 bases and the V segment lost 8 bases, leaving 17 bases of the junction unmatched. This chain's CDR3 is CASLLPRAVAGNEQYF. As DNA, the CDR3 is TGTGCCAGCCTGCTTCCCAGAGCGGTAGCGGGAAACGAGCAGTACTTC. Complete variable domain (other parts from reference TRBV28 and TRBJ2-7): DVKVTQSSRYLVKRTGEKVFLECVQDMDHENMFWYRQDPGLGLRLIYFSYDVKMKEKGDIPEGYSVSREKKERFSLILESASTNQTSMYLCASLLPRAVAGNEQYFGPGTRLTVT.

This chain links TRBV27 with TRBJ2-5, with D unclear. CDR1 MNHEY and CDR2 SMNVEV come from the germline V gene (reference sequence). V gave up 2 bases and J gave up 5 bases, with 6 bases separating them. This CDR3 is built from 12 residues. The CDR3 loop reads CASSLNKETQYF. The CDR3 DNA follows: TGTGCCAGCAGTTTAAACAAGGAGACCCAGTACTTC.

This clonotype was counted many times. The chain carries TRBV29-1 and TRBJ2-7, with D maybe TRBD2 (5 bases). The germline V gene has CDR1 SQVTM and CDR2 ANQGSEA. There are 11 residues in the CDR3. V lost 4 bases, J lost 8 bases, and 12 bases lay in between. CDR3 residues: CSVAEGLQQYF. CDR3 DNA: TGCAGCGTTGCTGAGGGTTTGCAGCAGTACTTC.

This clonotype was detected ten times or more. V and J are TRBV15 and TRBJ2-2; D gene uncertain. The CDR3 loop spans 15 amino acids. CDR1 LNHNV and CDR2 YYDKDF come from the germline V gene (reference sequence). The ends were cut back, 1 base at V and 4 bases at J, with 10 bases in the middle. The CDR3 region is CATSRGLVGTGELFF. Written as DNA, the CDR3 is TGTGCCACCAGCAGAGGATTAGTGGGCACCGGGGAGCTGTTTTTT. Full variable domain (missing parts from reference TRBV15 and TRBJ2-2): DAMVIQNPRYQVTQFGKPVTLSCSQTLNHNVMYWYQQKSSQAPKLLFHYYDKDFNNEADTPDNFQSRRPNTSFCFLDIRSPGLGDTAMYLCATSRGLVGTGELFFGEGSRLTVL.

There are many counts of this clonotype. The rearrangement joins TRBV12-3 or TRBV12-4 to TRBJ1-2; D may be TRBD1 (5 bases). The CDR3 sequence is 14 residues long. V was trimmed by 3 bases and J by 6 bases, leaving 14 bases between them. The CDR3 reads CASSLGGRGDGYTF. The CDR3 nucleotides read TGTGCCAGCAGTTTGGGGGGAAGAGGGGATGGCTACACCTTC.

The chain links TRBV5-1 to TRBJ2-3; D uncertain. V was pared by 0 bases and J by 1 base, with 9 bases between. CDR3 size: 15 residues. CDR1 and CDR2 from the germline V gene are SGHRS and YFSETQ. The CDR3 loop is CASSLVQRGTDTQYF. The CDR3 DNA reads TGCGCCAGCAGCTTGGTACAGCGAGGCACAGATACGCAGTATTTT.

The chain recombines TRBV4-2 with TRBJ2-1; D not resolved. The germline V gene has CDR1 LGHNA and CDR2 YNFKEQ. The CDR3 is made up of 13 amino acids. V lost 0 bases, J lost 6 bases, and 6 bases lay in between. The CDR3 DNA reads TGTGCCAGCAGCCAAGACGAGGTCAATGAGCAGTTCTTC. Protein: CASSQDEVNEQFF.

This clonotype was counted at least ten times. The chain employs TRBV7-2 and TRBJ2-2, with D possibly called TRBD1 or TRBD2 (5 bases each). This CDR3 comprises 15 residues. V shed 2 bases and J shed 5 bases, with 12 bases lying between them. CDR1 is SGHTA, CDR2 FQGNSA, per germline. The CDR3 sequence: CASSLWGRITGELFF. CDR3 sequence (DNA): TGTGCCAGCAGCTTATGGGGACGCATAACCGGGGAGCTGTTTTTT.

This clonotype was seen ten or more times. CDR3 region: CASSLDPDYSYEQYF. CDR3 nucleotide sequence: TGTGCCAGCAGCTTAGATCCCGACTACTCCTACGAGCAGTACTTC. The chain uses TRBV11-2 and TRBJ2-7, with D possibly TRBD2 on 5 matching bases. Germline V gene sequence: CDR1 SGHAT, CDR2 FQNNGV. Trimming removed 0 bases at V and 0 bases at J, with 9 bases between. The CDR3 has 15 residues.

This chain uses TRBV7-9 with TRBJ2-3; D could derive from TRBD1 or TRBD2 (6 bases each). Looked up from germline, CDR1 is SEHNR and CDR2 is FQNEAQ (reference sequence). This CDR3 region has 15 residues. Trimming took 6 bases from V and 1 from J, leaving 14 bases between them. CDR3 nucleotide sequence: TGTGCCAGCAGACCGGGGGCCCTCGGCACAGATACGCAGTATTTT. This gives the protein CASRPGALGTDTQYF.

This clonotype has a count of ten or more. V and J are TRBV10-3 and TRBJ1-5; weak D call: TRBD1 (6 bases). This CDR3 comprises 16 residues. V was pared by 0 bases and J by 7 bases, with 16 bases between. Germline CDR1 ENHRY, CDR2 SYGVKD. The CDR3: CAISESGGGAVQPQHF. CDR3 bases: TGTGCCATCAGTGAGTCGGGGGGCGGTGCGGTACAGCCCCAGCATTTT.